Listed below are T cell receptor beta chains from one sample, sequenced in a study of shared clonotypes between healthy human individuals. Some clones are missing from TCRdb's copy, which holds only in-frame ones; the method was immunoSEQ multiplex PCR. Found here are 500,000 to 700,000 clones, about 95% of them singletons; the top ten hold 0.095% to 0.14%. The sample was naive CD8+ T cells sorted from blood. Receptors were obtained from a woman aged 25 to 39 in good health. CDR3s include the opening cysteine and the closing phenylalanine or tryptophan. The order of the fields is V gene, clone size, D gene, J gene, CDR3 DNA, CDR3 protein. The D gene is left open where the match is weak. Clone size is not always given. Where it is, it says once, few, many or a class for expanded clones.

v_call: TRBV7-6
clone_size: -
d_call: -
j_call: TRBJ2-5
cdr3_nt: TGTGCCAGCAGCCCAAGAGAAGGGGTTTACCAAGAGACCCAGTACTTC
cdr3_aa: CASSPREGVYQETQYF

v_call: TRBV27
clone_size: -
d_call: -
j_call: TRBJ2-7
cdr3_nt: TGTGCCAGCAGCCCATCTTCAGGTGAGGAGCAGTACTTC
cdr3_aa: CASSPSSGEEQYF

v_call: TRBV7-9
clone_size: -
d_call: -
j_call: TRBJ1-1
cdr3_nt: TGTGCCAGCAGCTTAGGGGGGGTGACTGAAGCTTTCTTT
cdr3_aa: CASSLGGVTEAFF

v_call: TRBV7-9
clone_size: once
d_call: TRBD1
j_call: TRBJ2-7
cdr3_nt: TGTGCCAGCACGATCGACAGGGGATCTCCCTACGAGCAGTACTTC
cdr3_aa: CASTIDRGSPYEQYF

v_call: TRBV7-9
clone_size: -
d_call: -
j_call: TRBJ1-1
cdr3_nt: TGTGCCAGCACCCCGAGGGGGGGCGGCGCTGAAGCTTTCTTT
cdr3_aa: CASTPRGGGAEAFF

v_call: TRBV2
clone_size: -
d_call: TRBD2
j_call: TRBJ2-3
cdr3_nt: TGTGCCAGCAACGGGAGGGACTCATACACAGATACGCAGTATTTT
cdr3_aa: CASNGRDSYTDTQYF

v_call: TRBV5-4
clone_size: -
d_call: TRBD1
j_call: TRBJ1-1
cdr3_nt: TGTGCCAGCGGGACAGGGGAGAACACTGAAGCTTTCTTT
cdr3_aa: CASGTGENTEAFF

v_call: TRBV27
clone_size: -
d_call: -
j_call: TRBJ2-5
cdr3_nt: TGTGCCAGCAGTTCGGGGGTCCAAGAGACCCAGTACTTC
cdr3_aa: CASSSGVQETQYF

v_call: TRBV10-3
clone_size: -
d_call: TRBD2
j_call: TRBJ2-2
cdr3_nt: TGTGCCATCCTCAATCCCACCGGGACTAGCGGCGGCACCGGGGAGCTGTTTTTT
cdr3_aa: CAILNPTGTSGGTGELFF

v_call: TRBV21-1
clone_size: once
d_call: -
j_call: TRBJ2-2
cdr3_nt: TGTGCCAGCAGCGCCGGTCAGCGGGTGAACACCGGGGAGCTGTTTTTT
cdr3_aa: CASSAGQRVNTGELFF

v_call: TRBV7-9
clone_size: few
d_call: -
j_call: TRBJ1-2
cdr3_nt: TGTGCCAGCAGCTTGGGGACGGATGGCTACACCTTC
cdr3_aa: CASSLGTDGYTF